These 28 T cell receptor beta chains share one sample of origin, sequenced in a study of control samples from healthy donors and cancer patients. Assay: immunoSEQ multiplex PCR; the TCRdb copy retains only in-frame clones and omits some. The table lists approximately 84,000 clones, about nine tenths of them singletons. Sequencing was carried out using blood. These receptors originate from a man younger than 45 in good health.

The CDR3 loop is CASSLTPRETQYF. In DNA form, the CDR3 reads TGTGCCAGCAGCTTAACCCCCCGGGAGACCCAGTACTTC. This chain joins TRBV7-8 and TRBJ2-5, with unresolved D. Germline loops: CDR1 SGHVS, CDR2 FQNEAQ. Trimming cost V 2 bases and J 5 bases, with 9 bases left between them. The CDR3 is 13 residues long.

The V gene is TRBV24-1, the J gene TRBJ1-4, with TRBD1 as a possible D gene (5 bases). Germline-derived CDR1 and CDR2 are KGHDR and SFDVKD. This CDR3 has 16 amino acids. V was clipped by 5 bases and J by 7 bases, with 19 bases between them. The CDR3 protein is CATSGRTKSGSEKLFF. CDR3 nucleotide sequence: TGTGCCACCAGTGGACGGACAAAGTCGGGTAGTGAAAAACTGTTTTTT.

J is TRBJ2-1 and V is TRBV3-1 (or the pseudogene TRBV3-2); TRBD2 matches 8 bases. Trimming took 5 bases from V and 3 from J; bases not matched to a gene: 9. CDR1 LGHDT and CDR2 YNNKEL come from the germline V gene (reference sequence). The CDR3 runs to 16 residues. For the CDR3, the DNA is TGTGCCAGCAGCTCGAAAAGCGGGGGCAGCTACAATGAGCAGTTCTTC. Translating it yields CASSSKSGGSYNEQFF.

The chain couples TRBV27 to TRBJ1-4; 9 nucleotides line up with TRBD1. Germline trimming cut 0 bases from V and 7 bases from J; bases unmatched to any gene: 15. Germline loops: CDR1 MNHEY, CDR2 SMNVEV (reference sequence). The length of the CDR3 is 19 residues. CDR3 coding DNA: TGTGCCAGCAGTTTATCCTTCGGCGCTACACAGGGGGCGGGTGAAAAACTGTTTTTT. This sequence encodes CASSLSFGATQGAGEKLFF.

The chain recombines TRBV6-1 with TRBJ2-1; D may be TRBD1 (6 bases). CDR3 size: 17 residues. V was cut by 1 base and J by 1 base, with 14 bases left in between. Per germline, CDR1 MNHNS and CDR2 SASEGT. The CDR3 nucleotides are TGTGCCAGCAGTGAAGGAATAGGGGGAGTATCCTACAATGAGCAGTTCTTC. As protein: CASSEGIGGVSYNEQFF.

The chain recombines TRBV5-1 with TRBJ2-7, with D tentatively TRBD2 (6 bases). Germline V gene data show CDR1 as SGHRS and CDR2 as YFSETQ. V lost 4 bases and J 2 bases, leaving 10 bases between the germline ends. The CDR3 contains 13 residues. The CDR3 reads CASSRGLAYEQYF. In nucleotides, the CDR3 is TGCGCCAGCAGCAGGGGACTGGCCTACGAGCAGTACTTC.

This chain's CDR3 is CASSIDRVPRTWQFF. CDR3 nucleotides: TGTGCCAGTAGTATAGATCGGGTTCCTAGAACGTGGCAGTTCTTC. The chain combines TRBV19 with TRBJ2-1; D unclear. Germline CDR1 reads LNHDA; CDR2 reads SQIVND (reference sequence). V was shortened by 0 bases and J by 12 bases, with 18 bases between the two germline ends. CDR3 size: 15 residues.

The V call is TRBV6-5, the J call TRBJ1-1; D gene uncertain. V shed 3 bases and J shed 7 bases, with 9 bases lying between them. The germline V gene has CDR1 MNHEY and CDR2 SVGAGI. This CDR3 is 12 amino acids long. The CDR3 protein is CASSYSRNEAFF. CDR3 nucleotides: TGTGCCAGCAGTTATTCTCGAAATGAAGCTTTCTTT.

The chain employs TRBV12-3 or TRBV12-4 and TRBJ2-2, with D maybe TRBD2 (6 bases). The CDR3 sequence is 13 residues long. This CDR3 is CADGTSNTGELFF. The DNA of the CDR3 is TGTGCAGACGGGACTTCGAACACCGGGGAGCTGTTTTTT.

The V call is TRBV29-1, the J call TRBJ2-2; 11 bases agree with TRBD1. CDR3 length equals 13 residues. CDR1 and CDR2 (germline): SQVTM, ANQGSEA. V trimming: 8 bases; J trimming: 7 bases; junction bases outside the gene matches: 6. Here the CDR3 DNA reads TGCAGCACCCGGACAGGGGGCAACGGGGAGCTGTTTTTT. Encoded protein: CSTRTGGNGELFF.

The chain joins TRBV25-1 to TRBJ1-6, with D possibly matching TRBD1 (5 bases). V lost 0 bases and J lost 7, with 7 bases in between. This CDR3 contains 14 residues. The V gene's germline CDR1 is MGHDK and CDR2 SYGVNS. CDR3 DNA: TGTGCCAGCAGTGAATACAGGGTAAATTCACCCCTCCACTTT. As protein: CASSEYRVNSPLHF.

The chain joins TRBV18 to TRBJ1-5, with D unclear. The CDR3 has 18 residues. The germline V gene has CDR1 KGHSH and CDR2 LQKENI. The V end was cut by 2 bases, the J end by 6 bases, with 23 bases between. CDR3 bases: TGTGCCAGCTCACCAACTTACTACGACCAGGACCTAGGTCAGCCCCAGCATTTT. It is translated as CASSPTYYDQDLGQPQHF.

The chain recombines TRBV6-5 with TRBJ1-2, with a weak D call TRBD1 (5 bases). The germline gives CDR1 MNHEY, CDR2 SVGAGI. This CDR3 spans 14 amino acids. V lost 7 bases and J 8 bases, leaving 20 bases between the germline ends. This chain's CDR3 is CASTNLGRAEGYTF. Here the CDR3 DNA reads TGTGCCAGCACTAATCTCGGCAGGGCGGAAGGCTACACCTTC.

The J gene is TRBJ2-3, the V gene TRBV19; D gene unclear. CDR3 length: 16 residues. Per the germline V gene, CDR1 is LNHDA and CDR2 is SQIVND (reference sequence). Between the trimmed V and J ends, which lost 0 bases and 0 bases, there was a span of 10 bases. The CDR3 bases are TGTGCCAGTAGTATAGATCCTGAGTTAAGCACAGATACGCAGTATTTT. It translates to CASSIDPELSTDTQYF.

The V and J genes are TRBV9 and TRBJ2-2, with D possibly TRBD1 on 6 matching bases. The length of the CDR3 is 15 residues. V was pared by 3 bases and J by 2 bases, with 11 bases between. Germline-derived CDR1 and CDR2 are SGDLS and YYNGEE. This chain's CDR3 is CASSALDSNTGELFF. CDR3 bases: TGTGCCAGCAGCGCCTTGGACAGTAACACCGGGGAGCTGTTTTTT.

V gene TRBV11-2 combines with J gene TRBJ2-3, with TRBD2 identical over 12 bases. The V gene's germline CDR1 is SGHAT and CDR2 FQNNGV. CDR3 length: 16 amino acids. V was clipped by 4 bases and J by 6 bases; unmatched bases: 8. This CDR3 reads CASSSYLAGGSDTQYF. CDR3 DNA: TGTGCCAGCAGCTCCTACCTAGCGGGAGGGTCGGATACGCAGTATTTT.

This chain links TRBV10-2 with TRBJ1-3, with D uncertain. The V gene's germline CDR1 is WSHSY and CDR2 SAAADI. CDR3 length: 12 amino acids. CDR3 nucleotides: TGCGCGTCAGCGGATTCTGGAAACACCATATATTTT. This gives the protein CASADSGNTIYF.

The chain uses TRBV5-3 and TRBJ1-2; D unclear. TRBV5-3 is recorded as an ORF, its role being uncertain. The CDR3 contains 13 residues. The ends were cut back, 1 base at V and 4 bases at J, with 8 bases in the middle. The CDR3 DNA reads TGTGCCAGAAGCTTGTCGGGGAGCTATGGCTACACCTTC. It specifies CARSLSGSYGYTF.

CDR3 bases: TGTGCCAGCAGTCTGGACAGGGCCGGAGATACGCAGTATTTT. Translating gives CASSLDRAGDTQYF. V gene TRBV6-5 combines with J gene TRBJ2-3; 8 bases align to TRBD1. From germline, CDR1 is MNHEY and CDR2 SVGAGI. J lost 5 bases, V lost 5 bases, and 6 bases had no gene match. The CDR3 runs 14 residues.

The sample holds one count of this clone. The J gene is TRBJ1-1, the V gene TRBV28; D might be TRBD1 (6 bases). Trimming pared 9 bases from V and 3 bases from J, leaving 14 bases between. CDR3 length: 13 residues. Germline V gene lookup returns CDR1 MDHEN and CDR2 SYDVKM. The CDR3 region is CASRGPGDTEAFF. DNA for the CDR3: TGTGCCAGTCGTGGGCCAGGGGACACTGAAGCTTTCTTT.

This chain joins TRBV4-2 and TRBJ2-1; 7 nucleotides line up with TRBD2. CDR1 and CDR2 from the germline V gene are LGHNA and YNFKEQ. With V trimmed by 0 bases and J by 4 bases, 6 bases remained unmatched. The CDR3 consists of 16 residues. CDR3 DNA sequence: TGTGCCAGCAGCCAAGACGAGAGCGGGGATTACAATGAGCAGTTCTTC. Protein sequence: CASSQDESGDYNEQFF.

The V call is TRBV19, the J call TRBJ1-2; D unclear. V gave up 8 bases and J gave up 0 bases, with 10 bases separating them. The CDR3 extends over 13 amino acids. Germline CDR1 is LNHDA and CDR2 is SQIVND (reference sequence). The CDR3 is CASSRLANYGYTF. In nucleotides, the CDR3 is TGTGCCAGTTCGCGGCTAGCTAACTATGGCTACACCTTC.

The chain combines TRBV7-8 with TRBJ1-2; D possibly corresponds to TRBD1 (5 bases). V was trimmed by 2 bases and J by 2 bases, leaving 18 bases between them. The CDR3 covers 17 residues. CDR1 and CDR2 (germline): SGHVS, FQNEAQ. In DNA, the CDR3 is TGTGCCAGCAGCTTAAGTTGGTATCGGGGGGTGAACTATGGCTACACCTTC. Translation gives CASSLSWYRGVNYGYTF.

The V gene is TRBV3-1 (or the pseudogene TRBV3-2), the J gene TRBJ1-3; no clear D gene. The V and J ends lost 4 bases and 3 bases respectively, with 16 bases between them. Germline V gene data show CDR1 as LGHDT and CDR2 as YNNKEL (reference sequence). The length of the CDR3 is 16 residues. CDR3 nucleotide sequence: TGTGCCAGCAGCCCCCCCTCGGCAGGTGGTGGAAACACCATATATTTT. Amino acid sequence: CASSPPSAGGGNTIYF.

The genes are TRBV18 and TRBJ1-1, with 8 bases identical to TRBD1. V trimming: 6 bases; J trimming: 4 bases; junction bases outside the gene matches: 7. Germline values: CDR1 KGHSH, CDR2 LQKENI. The CDR3 contains 14 residues. The CDR3 bases are TGTGCCAGCTCCCGCGAAACAGGGGGCACTGAAGCTTTCTTT. Amino acid sequence: CASSRETGGTEAFF.

This rearrangement joins TRBV24-1 to TRBJ2-1, with D perhaps TRBD2 (5 bases). This CDR3 spans 14 amino acids. The V gene's germline CDR1 is KGHDR and CDR2 SFDVKD. V was clipped by 5 bases and J by 0 bases, with 7 bases between them. The CDR3 here is CATSVGSSYNEQFF. The CDR3 nucleotides read TGTGCCACCAGTGTAGGGAGCTCCTACAATGAGCAGTTCTTC.

This chain links TRBV28 with TRBJ1-1; possible D gene TRBD1, 6 bases. The V gene's germline CDR1 is MDHEN and CDR2 SYDVKM. The CDR3 has 16 residues. The germline V and J ends were trimmed by 6 bases and 6 bases, with 23 bases remaining between them. CDR3 region: CASSVLSGGRVPEAFF. CDR3 in DNA: TGTGCCAGCAGCGTCCTCTCCGGGGGGCGGGTCCCTGAAGCTTTCTTT.

This clone has only one observation. V gene TRBV4-1 combines with J gene TRBJ2-4; D is unresolved. This CDR3 is built from 13 residues. CDR1 and CDR2 from the germline V gene are MGHRA and YSYEKL. Trimming shortened V by 5 bases and J by 4 bases, and 9 bases separated the two germline ends. CDR3 nucleotide sequence: TGCGCCAGCAGCAGCGAACAAAAAAACATTCAGTACTTC. Amino acid sequence: CASSSEQKNIQYF.